A selection of T cell receptor beta chains follows, all from one sample in a study of T cells after yellow fever vaccination. In TCRdb, the 5' RACE reads were re-called with MiXCR into one record per CDR3 protein. The sample yields hundreds of thousands of distinct CDR3 sequences, about 19% seen once. The material was PBMCs, obtained before the yellow fever booster vaccination. Source of these receptors: a man between 18 and 35 years old who received the YFV17D yellow fever vaccine. CDR3s leave out the opening cysteine and the closing phenylalanine or tryptophan. Rows may omit the clone size; those that give it use once, few, many or a size class.

CDR3 length	clone size	J gene	V gene	CDR3 protein
13	few	TRBJ1-2	TRBV4-2	ASSQELRGNYGYT
13	few	TRBJ2-4	TRBV7-8	ASSSGRVAKNIQY
16	few	TRBJ2-3	TRBV6-5	ASGRDRGPSGSTDTQY
14	.	TRBJ2-1	TRBV4-2	ASSQDPASQSVEQF
12	many	TRBJ1-1	TRBV20-1	SARVGGANTEAF
11	many	TRBJ1-2	TRBV6-5	ASSRGADYGYT
14	few	TRBJ2-3	TRBV7-8	ASSYSGWNKGDTQY
13	.	TRBJ2-2	TRBV6-6	ASSYSRGGTGELF
12	few	TRBJ2-1	TRBV5-1	ASRRGLADNEQF
13	medium-sized	TRBJ2-3	TRBV5-1	ASSLMDRGTDTQY
10	once	TRBJ2-5	TRBV11-2	ASSTRDGTQY
14	.	TRBJ2-3	TRBV5-1	ASSFLVGPGTDTQY
13	.	TRBJ2-3	TRBV6-4	ASSDSESGSDTQY
13	.	TRBJ2-6	TRBV28	ASSLQRAGANVLT
13	.	TRBJ2-1	TRBV5-1	ASSGWTGLRNEQF
12	.	TRBJ2-7	TRBV6-5	ASSDRDRSYEQY
10	.	TRBJ2-1	TRBV4-1	ASSQEQNEQF
13	few	TRBJ2-1	TRBV12-3/TRBV12-4	ASRNSSGGFYEQF
12	few	TRBJ1-2	TRBV12-3/TRBV12-4	ASSFAGTVYGYT
12	few	TRBJ1-5	TRBV4-1	ASSQVIGWQPQH
12	.	TRBJ2-7	TRBV19	ASSPSAGSYEQY
11	few	TRBJ2-7	TRBV20-1	SARDGGSYEQY
13	.	TRBJ2-3	TRBV6-1	ASSEQGASADTQY
11	.	TRBJ1-1	TRBV12-3/TRBV12-4	ASSDTHASEAF
11	.	TRBJ1-5	TRBV12-3/TRBV12-4	ASSPGTVVPQH
11	.	TRBJ1-5	TRBV7-2	ASSLRLGQPQH
12	few	TRBJ2-7	TRBV29-1	SASSADRVPNQY
13	many	TRBJ1-2	TRBV4-1	ASSQDPGTNYGYT
10	.	TRBJ1-1	TRBV6-2/TRBV6-3	ASSYSRRGAF
11	few	TRBJ1-1	TRBV5-8	ASSLWPIREAF
13	few	TRBJ2-1	TRBV10-3	AISESRAGANEQF
14	few	TRBJ2-3	TRBV5-4	ASSSGQTFSTDTQY
13	.	TRBJ2-3	TRBV20-1	SARAAGSSTDTQY
12	many	TRBJ2-3	TRBV18	ASSPDGSTDTQY
12	few	TRBJ1-4	TRBV4-3	ASSREMTGEKLF
9	.	TRBJ2-5	TRBV20-1	SVAGEETHY
11	.	TRBJ1-1	TRBV29-1	SVVGQGNTEAF
12	.	TRBJ2-3	TRBV6-2/TRBV6-3	ASRMAGGTDTQY
17	few	TRBJ2-1	TRBV5-1	ASSLDLAGGFSPYNEQF
13	few	TRBJ1-4	TRBV5-6	ASRLTGTGTEKLF
11	.	TRBJ1-3	TRBV5-6	ASSPGDGITIY
11	few	TRBJ1-1	TRBV24-1	ATSEGLRTEAF
13	.	TRBJ2-2	TRBV11-2	ASSREGTGTGELF
12	.	TRBJ2-3	TRBV7-2	ASSLGPSGNTQY
12	few	TRBJ2-7	TRBV7-2	ASSFRGLSYEQY
11	few	TRBJ1-1	TRBV6-1	ASITSRDTEAF
12	.	TRBJ2-5	TRBV5-1	ASSLEVPQETQY
13	.	TRBJ2-5	TRBV6-2/TRBV6-3	ASRASGALGETQY
11	.	TRBJ1-1	TRBV18	ASSRPALTEAF
10	many	TRBJ2-1	TRBV18	ASSPSDNEQF
10	.	TRBJ2-3	TRBV7-9	ASSSSYGAQY
11	many	TRBJ2-2	TRBV2	ARAGGGTGELF
15	.	TRBJ2-7	TRBV5-1	ASSLQSQTGITYEQY
13	.	TRBJ2-3	TRBV10-3	AISETQRGADTQY
13	.	TRBJ2-4	TRBV4-2	ASSQQGVAKNIQY
14	.	TRBJ1-4	TRBV6-5	ASSYSMPRPNEKLF
13	.	TRBJ2-3	TRBV11-2	ASSLSPHPEYTQY
14	few	TRBJ2-2	TRBV4-2	ASSQVIMWVPGELF
14	few	TRBJ2-5	TRBV5-4	ASIPDGGGKQETQY
11	.	TRBJ2-5	TRBV5-1	ASMLSTEETQY